Presented here are 13 T cell receptor beta chains from one specimen sequenced in a study of T cell responses to AZD1222 COVID-19 vaccine. Generated by immunoSEQ multiplex PCR, the TCRdb table keeps only in-frame clones and is missing some. This table holds 100,000 to 150,000 clones, 89% found once. The starting material was peripheral blood, obtained on day 0 of AZD1222 vaccination. Source of these receptors: an adult in good health.

The chain couples TRBV11-2 to TRBJ2-1, with D possibly being TRBD2 (6 bases). From germline, CDR1 is SGHAT and CDR2 FQNNGV. The CDR3 extends over 14 amino acids. The V end was cut by 4 bases, the J end by 10 bases, with 17 bases between. The DNA of the CDR3 is TGTGCCAGCAGCTGGAAAGGCGGGGTCGACGAGCAGTTCTTC. This sequence encodes CASSWKGGVDEQFF.

The chain carries TRBV14 and TRBJ2-3; D gene unclear. The CDR3 contains 15 residues. Germline values: CDR1 SGHDN, CDR2 FVKESK. V shed 2 bases and J shed 0 bases, with 9 bases lying between them. The CDR3 DNA follows: TGTGCCAGCAGCCAATTTCCTACTAGCACAGATACGCAGTATTTT. Residues: CASSQFPTSTDTQYF.

This rearrangement joins TRBV5-8 to TRBJ2-5; D gene ambiguous. The CDR3 length is 13 residues. Germline CDR1 reads SGHTS; CDR2 reads YDEGEE. With 4 bases removed from V and 5 bases from J, the gap between germline ends came to 12 bases. The CDR3 loop is CASSPVIGETQYF. CDR3 bases: TGTGCCAGCAGCCCCGTTATCGGGGAGACCCAGTACTTC.

This chain connects TRBV30 to TRBJ1-1; D ambiguous. CDR3 size: 15 residues. Trimming took off 2 bases at V and 3 bases at J, with 16 bases between the two ends. Germline loops: CDR1 GTSNPN, CDR2 SVGIG (reference sequence). For the CDR3, the DNA is TGTGCCTGGAGTTCGGGGTGGCCCGAGGACACTGAAGCTTTCTTT. This gives the protein CAWSSGWPEDTEAFF.

J is TRBJ1-2 and V is TRBV19; D unresolved. The CDR3 runs to 12 residues. Germline V gene sequence: CDR1 LNHDA, CDR2 SQIVND (reference sequence). V lost 11 bases, J lost 0 bases, and 10 bases lay in between. The CDR3 nucleotides are TGTGCCTCCAAGGGAGCTAACTATGGCTACACCTTC. Its translation is CASKGANYGYTF.

V is TRBV25-1 and J is TRBJ2-2; D uncertain. The germline V gene encodes CDR1 MGHDK and CDR2 SYGVNS. Trimming took off 8 bases at V and 0 bases at J, with 10 bases between the two ends. The CDR3 length is 14 residues. CDR3 loop: CASGKETNTGELFF. CDR3 DNA: TGTGCCAGCGGCAAGGAGACGAACACCGGGGAGCTGTTTTTT.

A few counts support this clone. CDR3: CASSQDETPFTGELFF. CDR3 in DNA: TGTGCCAGCAGCCAAGACGAAACCCCCTTTACCGGGGAGCTGTTTTTT. The V gene is TRBV4-2, the J gene TRBJ2-2; D ambiguous. The V end lost 0 bases, the J end lost 5 bases, and 13 bases lay between the germline ends. CDR1 LGHNA and CDR2 YNFKEQ come from the germline V gene. CDR3 length: 16 residues.

This clone came up once. The chain recombines TRBV2 with TRBJ1-5, with 9 bases lining up with TRBD1. The ends lost 4 bases at V and 8 bases at J; junction bases unmatched: 9. Germline CDR1 SNHLY, CDR2 FYNNEI. This CDR3 spans 15 amino acids. The CDR3 sequence is CASSADRGFFKPQHF. CDR3 DNA: TGTGCCAGCAGTGCAGACAGGGGGTTCTTTAAGCCCCAGCATTTT.

V is TRBV6-6 and J is TRBJ2-1; D not certain. Germline V lookup: CDR1 MNHNY, CDR2 SVGAGI (reference sequence). V lost 6 bases and J 0 bases, leaving 9 bases between the germline ends. The CDR3 is 14 residues long. The chain's CDR3 is CASRDGDSYNEQFF. CDR3 DNA: TGTGCCAGCAGAGATGGGGACTCCTACAATGAGCAGTTCTTC.

The V gene is TRBV12-3 or TRBV12-4, the J gene TRBJ1-3; D uncertain. The length of the CDR3 is 11 residues. Trimming stripped 8 bases from V and 0 bases from J, with 2 bases between. The CDR3 nucleotides read TGTGCCAGCTGCTCTGGAAACACCATATATTTT. It specifies CASCSGNTIYF.

This clone is a singleton in its sample. V gene TRBV5-4 combines with J gene TRBJ1-5; the D is unclear. The germline CDR1 and CDR2 sequences are SGHNT and YYREEE (reference sequence). The V and J ends lost 3 bases and 2 bases respectively, with 9 bases between them. The CDR3 is made up of 14 amino acids. In DNA, the CDR3 is TGTGCCAGCAGCTATGGAGGTGGCAATCAGCCCCAGCATTTT. Amino acids: CASSYGGGNQPQHF.

The rearrangement joins TRBV2 to TRBJ1-2, with TRBD1 matching over 8 bases. Looked up from germline, CDR1 is SNHLY and CDR2 is FYNNEI. The length of the CDR3 is 14 residues. J lost 4 bases, V lost 6 bases, and 7 bases had no gene match. For the CDR3, the DNA is TGTGCCAGCAGGGGAGGGACAGGTTTCTATGGCTACACCTTC. It codes for CASRGGTGFYGYTF.

The chain couples TRBV7-3 to TRBJ2-2; D is ambiguous. V dropped 4 bases and J dropped 7 bases, with 7 bases sitting between them. CDR1 and CDR2 from the germline V gene are SGHTA and FQGTGA. The CDR3 sequence is 12 residues long. The DNA of the CDR3 is TGTGCCAGCAGCTCGATAGGCGGGGAGCTGTTTTTT. This sequence encodes CASSSIGGELFF.